This T cell receptor beta chain was profiled in a study of OX40 agonist ivuxolimab in advanced cancers. This clone was observed once. Using immunoSEQ multiplex PCR, the repertoire was profiled, and TCRdb retains in-frame clones only, with some absent. The profile covers 60,000 to 80,000 clones, with approximately 85% appearing a single time and approximately 10% taken by the ten largest. V trimming: 2 bases; J trimming: 7 bases; junction bases outside the gene matches: 3. The CDR3 runs to 13 residues. From germline, CDR1 is SGHTA and CDR2 FQGTGA. This sample comprised CD4+ or CD8+ T cells sorted from blood, obtained in a trial of the OX40 agonist ivuxolimab. This TCR derives from an adult with an advanced solid tumor such as melanoma, head and neck, liver or kidney cancer. The V gene is TRBV7-3, the J gene TRBJ2-3, with 7 bases aligning to TRBD1. This CDR3 reads CASSLEGGNTQYF. CDR3 DNA sequence: TGTGCCAGCAGCTTAGAAGGGGGCAATACGCAGTATTTT.